This T cell receptor beta chain was recovered during a study of T cell responses to AZD1222 COVID-19 vaccine. Notes on this clone: The antigen remains unidentified.

Measured with immunoSEQ multiplex PCR; TCRdb has only the in-frame clones, and not every one. This sample's table has more than 110,000 clones. Study conclusions and caveats: None of the repertoires were sampled until the peak T cell response had passed. At baseline, seropositivity was found in only five or six AZD1222 recipients. CD4 TCRs associated with vaccination spanned spike, dominating at 160-218 and 743-854. Donors skewed white British and female; clonal diversity was possibly underestimated.

Trimming cost V 4 bases and J 0 bases, with 11 bases left between them. CDR1 and CDR2 from the germline V gene are SGDLS and YYNGEE. This CDR3 contains 15 residues. V gene TRBV9 combines with J gene TRBJ1-5; D remains unclear. This receptor was taken from an adult in good health. Sequenced sample: peripheral blood. CDR3 bases: TGTGCCAGCAGCCCCCAGCCTTATAGCAATCAGCCCCAGCATTTT. It encodes CASSPQPYSNQPQHF.